Listed here are 15 T cell receptor beta chains from one sample, sequenced in a study of control samples from healthy donors and cancer patients. Using immunoSEQ multiplex PCR, the repertoire was profiled, and TCRdb retains in-frame clones only, with some absent. This table holds roughly 79,000 clones, 84% found once. The specimen sequenced was blood. Receptors were obtained from a middle-aged man in good health.

This chain joins TRBV4-2 and TRBJ1-2; the D is unclear. Looked up from germline, CDR1 is LGHNA and CDR2 is YNFKEQ. V lost 0 bases and J lost 4, with 12 bases in between. CDR3 length: 15 amino acids. CDR3 loop: CASSQDGGSGYGYTF. The CDR3 coding sequence is TGTGCCAGCAGCCAAGACGGTGGCAGTGGCTATGGCTACACCTTC.

The chain combines TRBV5-1 with TRBJ1-1; 10 bases match TRBD1. Looked up from germline, CDR1 is SGHRS and CDR2 is YFSETQ. V lost 4 bases and J lost 7; bases outside the gene matches: 4. This CDR3 spans 13 amino acids. The CDR3 DNA is TGCGCCAGCAGCCTACGGGACAGGGGTGAAGCTTTCTTT. Translating it yields CASSLRDRGEAFF.

The table lists this clone with a count of one. The chain couples TRBV27 to TRBJ2-1; 13 bases fit TRBD2. The CDR3 runs to 15 residues. Germline V CDR1 and CDR2: MNHEY, SMNVEV (reference sequence). With V trimmed by 2 bases and J by 9 bases, 4 bases remained unmatched. This CDR3 reads CASSLGLAGVIEQFF. CDR3 nucleotide sequence: TGTGCCAGCAGTTTAGGACTAGCGGGAGTTATTGAGCAGTTCTTC.

This chain links TRBV7-2 with TRBJ2-2, with 7 bases aligning to TRBD1. Germline CDR1 is SGHTA and CDR2 is FQGNSA. The CDR3 length is 14 residues. The trim removed 2 bases at V and 4 bases at J, leaving 1 base unmatched. The CDR3 region is CASSLNRGTGELFF. The CDR3 DNA follows: TGTGCCAGCAGCTTAAACAGGGGCACCGGGGAGCTGTTTTTT.

Here the CDR3 reads CASSVGDRASYEQYF. The CDR3 DNA reads TGTGCCAGCAGCGTAGGGGACAGGGCCTCCTACGAGCAGTACTTC. The chain is built from TRBV9 and TRBJ2-7, with TRBD1 matching 9 bases. The CDR3 has 15 residues. V dropped 0 bases and J dropped 0; count of bases not matched to a gene: 1. Germline CDR1 SGDLS, CDR2 YYNGEE.

The CDR3 loop is CASSIDETVRPYEQYF. Here the CDR3 DNA reads TGTGCCAGTAGTATAGATGAGACAGTTCGGCCCTACGAGCAGTACTTC. The V call is TRBV19, the J call TRBJ2-7; a possible D gene is TRBD1 (5 bases). The CDR3 is made up of 16 amino acids. V lost 0 bases and J 2 bases, leaving 14 bases between the germline ends. The germline CDR1 and CDR2 sequences are LNHDA and SQIVND (reference sequence).

The chain combines TRBV24-1 with TRBJ2-5, with no clear D. Per germline, CDR1 KGHDR and CDR2 SFDVKD. V was pared by 3 bases and J by 1 base, with 8 bases between. CDR3 length equals 14 residues. The CDR3 sequence is CATSDRAAQETQYF. The CDR3 bases are TGTGCCACCAGTGATCGGGCAGCCCAAGAGACCCAGTACTTC.

This clone was counted once. This chain joins TRBV3-1 (or the pseudogene TRBV3-2) and TRBJ1-2; D might be TRBD1 (5 bases). CDR3 length: 12 residues. Trimming removed 5 bases at V and 8 bases at J, with 12 bases between. Germline CDR1 LGHDT, CDR2 YNNKEL (reference sequence). The CDR3 is CASSAIRGGYTF. CDR3 bases: TGTGCCAGCAGCGCAATCCGGGGGGGCTACACCTTC.

This chain uses TRBV27 with TRBJ2-7; 10 bases match TRBD1. The CDR3 has 14 amino acids. The V segment lost 5 bases and the J segment 4 bases; nucleotides outside the gene matches: 5. Germline V lookup: CDR1 MNHEY, CDR2 SMNVEV (reference sequence). CDR3 bases: TGTGCCAGCAGTCAGACAGGGGGCGGGTACGAGCAGTACTTC. Translated, it gives CASSQTGGGYEQYF.

This chain links TRBV5-6 with TRBJ2-7; D uncertain. This CDR3 has 11 amino acids. The germline V gene encodes CDR1 SGHDT and CDR2 YYEEEE. Trimming cost V 3 bases and J 5 bases, with 6 bases left between them. This CDR3 is CASSWAHEQYF. As DNA, the CDR3 is TGTGCCAGCAGCTGGGCCCACGAGCAGTACTTC.

The gene calls are TRBV7-9 and TRBJ2-7; no clear D gene. CDR1 and CDR2 (germline): SEHNR, FQNEAQ (reference sequence). This CDR3 has 11 residues. V was pared by 7 bases and J by 6 bases, with 10 bases between. The CDR3 DNA reads TGTGCCAGCACCGAGGAAGGCGAGCAGTACTTC. Its protein is CASTEEGEQYF.

The CDR3 reads CASSIDAGTGPRSILLNTEAFF. CDR3 DNA sequence: TGTGCCAGTAGTATAGATGCCGGGACAGGCCCGAGGTCCATCTTGTTGAACACTGAAGCTTTCTTT. The genes are TRBV19 and TRBJ1-1, with 8 bases identical to TRBD1. The CDR3 spans 22 residues. Germline lookup yields CDR1 LNHDA and CDR2 SQIVND (reference sequence). V was pared by 0 bases and J by 0 bases, with 21 bases of the junction left unmatched.

This sequence joins TRBV6-1 and TRBJ1-1; TRBD1 matches at 12 bases. Germline V lookup: CDR1 MNHNS, CDR2 SASEGT. Trimming at V came to 4 bases and at J to 4 bases, leaving 16 bases not matched to a gene. This CDR3 has 19 amino acids. CDR3 protein: CASSVFALGTGGLGTEAFF. CDR3 sequence (DNA): TGTGCCAGCAGTGTTTTTGCCCTTGGGACAGGGGGCCTTGGCACTGAAGCTTTCTTT.

This chain uses TRBV7-7 with TRBJ2-2; 8 bases fit TRBD1. Trimming cost V 5 bases and J 4 bases; bases outside gene matches: 6. This CDR3 is 15 amino acids long. The germline V gene has CDR1 SSHAT and CDR2 FNYEAQ (reference sequence). CDR3: CASSLDRGGTGELFF. As DNA, the CDR3 is TGTGCCAGCAGCCTCGACAGGGGCGGCACCGGGGAGCTGTTTTTT. Using reference TRBV7-7 and TRBJ2-2 for the parts outside the CDR3, the full variable domain is GAGVSQSPRYKVTKRGQDVTLRCDPISSHATLYWYQQALGQGPEFLTYFNYEAQPDKSGLPSDRFSAERPEGSISTLTIQRTEQRDSAMYRCASSLDRGGTGELFFGEGSRLTVL.

This clone has a single count. The chain recombines TRBV5-1 with TRBJ2-5, with TRBD2 identical over 10 bases. Germline V gene sequence: CDR1 SGHRS, CDR2 YFSETQ. V lost 0 bases to trimming and J lost 4 bases; unmatched junction nucleotides: 6. The CDR3 contains 16 residues. The CDR3 DNA is TGCGCCAGCAGCTTGGTCCCTAGCGGGAGCTTAGAGACCCAGTACTTC. This translates into CASSLVPSGSLETQYF.